Listed here is a single T cell receptor beta chain. The naive CD8 subset, CD45RO-negative cells positively selected for CCR7, excluded terminally differentiated effector memory CD45RA+ cells. This CDR3 contains 14 residues. Germline V CDR1 and CDR2: MGHRA, YSYEKL. The V end was cut by 0 bases, the J end by 8 bases, with 11 bases between. This entry belongs to a study of shared clonotypes between healthy human individuals. Some clones are missing from TCRdb's copy, which holds only in-frame ones; the method was immunoSEQ multiplex PCR. The repertoire has about 2.1 million clones, around 93% of them found once; the top ten carry 1.5% to 2%.

The TCR was taken from a man between 18 and 29 years old in good health. Some clones in this sample may be carry-over from other donors' samples. This chain joins TRBV4-1 and TRBJ2-1; possible D gene TRBD1, 5 bases. Sequencing was carried out using naive CD8+ T cells from PBMCs. The CDR3 protein is CASSQDTGGDEQFF. CDR3 bases: TGCGCCAGCAGCCAAGATACAGGTGGGGATGAGCAGTTCTTC.